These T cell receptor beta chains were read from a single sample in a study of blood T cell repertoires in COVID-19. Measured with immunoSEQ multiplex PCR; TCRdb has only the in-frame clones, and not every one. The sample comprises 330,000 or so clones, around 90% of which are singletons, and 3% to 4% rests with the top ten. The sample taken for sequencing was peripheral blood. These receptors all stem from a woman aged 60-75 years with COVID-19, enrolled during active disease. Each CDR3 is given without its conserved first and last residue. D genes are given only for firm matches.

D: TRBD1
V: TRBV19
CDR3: ASGRTGGPDTQY

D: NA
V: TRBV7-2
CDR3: ASSLFPSRDRGYT

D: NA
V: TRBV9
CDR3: ASSVELNSPLH

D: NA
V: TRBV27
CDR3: ASSLRTVSAENSPLH

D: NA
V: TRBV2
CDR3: ASSGGTGPQETQY

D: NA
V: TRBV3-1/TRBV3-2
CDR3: ASSQGGATGELF

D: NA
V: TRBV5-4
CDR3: ASSLVPDQPQH

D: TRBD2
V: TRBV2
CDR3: ASIRTGGAYEQY

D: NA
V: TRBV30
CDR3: AWNGGLNYGYT

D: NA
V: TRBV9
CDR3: ASSVGVRGAGYT

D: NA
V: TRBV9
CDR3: ARRPGGDYRGYT

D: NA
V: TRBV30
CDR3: AWSHVWVREKLF

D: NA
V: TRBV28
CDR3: ASSSQGPDHGYT

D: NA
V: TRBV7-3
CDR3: ASSSPDRGDYGYT

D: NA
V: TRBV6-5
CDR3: AVGGTNQPQH

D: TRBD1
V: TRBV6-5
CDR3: ASSNPQGANSPLH

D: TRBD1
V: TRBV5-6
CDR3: ASSLLGRGRDEQY

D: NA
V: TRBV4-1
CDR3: ASSHSELSDYGYT

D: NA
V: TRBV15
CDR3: ATSRGLEQF

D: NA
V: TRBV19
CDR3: ASSITTEAF

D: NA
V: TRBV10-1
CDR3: ASSDPVPNEQF

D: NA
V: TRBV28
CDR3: ASSSAPLGSYNSPLH

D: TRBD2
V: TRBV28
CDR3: ASSVSGVAGVTGELF

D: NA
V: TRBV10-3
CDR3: AISVGLISYEQY

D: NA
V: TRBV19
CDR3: ASSIGFRSLREAF

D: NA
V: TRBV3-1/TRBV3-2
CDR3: ASSNVADWNTEAF

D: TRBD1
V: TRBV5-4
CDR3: ASSPVGDRVSEQF

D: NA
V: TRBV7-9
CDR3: ASSSLTGGNTIY

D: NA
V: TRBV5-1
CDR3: ASSLGAGMFSEAF

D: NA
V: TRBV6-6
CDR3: ASTSGVGEKLF

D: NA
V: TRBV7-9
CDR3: ASSLQIEAF

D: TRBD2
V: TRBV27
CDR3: ASSPFGLAGYNEQF

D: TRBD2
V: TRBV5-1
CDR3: ASSLLAGGNTGELF

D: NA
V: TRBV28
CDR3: ASSLVRVNTEAF

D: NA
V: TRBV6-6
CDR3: ASSPPPDIHQPQH

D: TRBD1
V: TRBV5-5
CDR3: ASSLVLPRQGNSPLH

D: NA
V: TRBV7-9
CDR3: ASSLDGNSFTEAF

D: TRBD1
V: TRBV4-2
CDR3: ASSQQWDRAYNQPQH

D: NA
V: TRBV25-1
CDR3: ASSPAGSWGEAF

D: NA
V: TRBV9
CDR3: ASSVFSVPNTGELF

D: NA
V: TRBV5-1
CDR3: ASSIDGQNTEAF

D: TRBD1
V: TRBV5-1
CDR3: ASSGTGDNSPLH

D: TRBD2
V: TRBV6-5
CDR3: ASSSPTSGQETQY

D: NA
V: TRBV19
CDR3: ASSKSLQGTGQPQH

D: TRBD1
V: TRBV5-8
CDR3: ASSLTGTGIYGYT

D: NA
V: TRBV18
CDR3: ASSESYTGGDTQY

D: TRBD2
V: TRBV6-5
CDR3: ASSTGSSGTYEQY

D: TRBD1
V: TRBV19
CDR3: ASRNNGQGLYEKLF

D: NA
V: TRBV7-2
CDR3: ASSLGRVNEKLF

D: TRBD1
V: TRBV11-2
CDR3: ASSPTTGGEYVLT

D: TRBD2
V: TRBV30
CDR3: AWSVSGGPYEQY

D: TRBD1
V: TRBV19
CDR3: ASSSRTGRVNTGELF

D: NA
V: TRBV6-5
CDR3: ASSRGGLNTEAF

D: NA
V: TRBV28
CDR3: ASSWGPVSYEQY

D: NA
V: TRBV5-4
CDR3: ASSSGEPGELF

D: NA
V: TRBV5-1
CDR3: ASSSVQTNTEAF

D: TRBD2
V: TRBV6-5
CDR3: ASMSGGSDTQY

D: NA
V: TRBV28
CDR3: ASTPRRRITGELF